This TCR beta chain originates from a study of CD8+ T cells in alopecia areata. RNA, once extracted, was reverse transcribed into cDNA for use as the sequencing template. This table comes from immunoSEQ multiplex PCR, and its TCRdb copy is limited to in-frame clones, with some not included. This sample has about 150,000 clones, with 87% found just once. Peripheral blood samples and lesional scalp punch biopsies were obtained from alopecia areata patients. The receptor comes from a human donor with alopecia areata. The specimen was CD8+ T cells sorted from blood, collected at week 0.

In DNA form, the CDR3 reads TGTGCCAGTAGTCTTGAGGTCAGGGTCCGAAATCAGCCCCAGCATTTT. Amino acid sequence: CASSLEVRVRNQPQHF. The chain carries TRBV19 and TRBJ1-5; D may be TRBD1 (5 bases). This CDR3 is built from 16 residues. CDR1 and CDR2 (germline): LNHDA, SQIVND (reference sequence). V gave up 5 bases and J gave up 4 bases, with 18 bases separating them.